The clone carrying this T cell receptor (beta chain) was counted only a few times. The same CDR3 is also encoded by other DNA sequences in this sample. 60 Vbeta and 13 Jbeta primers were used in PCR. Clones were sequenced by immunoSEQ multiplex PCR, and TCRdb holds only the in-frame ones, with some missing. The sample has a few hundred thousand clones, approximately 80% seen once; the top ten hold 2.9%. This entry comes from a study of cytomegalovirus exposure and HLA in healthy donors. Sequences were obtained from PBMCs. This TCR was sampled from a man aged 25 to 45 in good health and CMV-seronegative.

The CDR3 DNA sequence: TGTGCCAGCGGGAGGGAGGGTAATCAGCCCCAGCATTTT. Protein product: CASGREGNQPQHF. The chain combines TRBV2 with TRBJ1-5; no reliable D call. The germline CDR1 and CDR2 sequences are SNHLY and FYNNEI. Trimming removed 8 bases from V and 4 bases from J, with 12 bases in between. The CDR3 has 13 amino acids.